The 17 T cell receptor beta chains below were found in one sample sequenced in a study of cytomegalovirus exposure and HLA in healthy donors. The PCR made use of 60 Vbeta and 13 Jbeta primers. Data came from immunoSEQ multiplex PCR; TCRdb stores just in-frame clones and leaves some out. The table has just under 250,000 clones, roughly 80% seen once. Sequenced material: PBMCs. Every receptor here comes from a woman in her 40s in good health and CMV-seropositive.

The genes are TRBV2 and TRBJ2-7; 8 positions match TRBD2. Germline trimming cut 7 bases from V and 9 bases from J; bases unmatched to any gene: 14. The CDR3 is 14 residues long. In germline, CDR1 is SNHLY, CDR2 FYNNEI. This CDR3 is CASTVAGLMQGQYF. In nucleotides, the CDR3 is TGTGCCAGCACGGTAGCGGGACTGATGCAGGGGCAGTACTTC.

This clone has a handful of counts. This sequence joins TRBV28 and TRBJ2-7, with 10 positions matching TRBD2. Per the germline V gene, CDR1 is MDHEN and CDR2 is SYDVKM. J lost 3 bases, V lost 6 bases, and 8 bases had no gene match. CDR3 length: 15 amino acids. The CDR3 coding sequence is TGTGCCAGCAGCACGAGGGTAGCGGGAGGCTACGAGCAGTACTTC. This translates into CASSTRVAGGYEQYF.

This clone has just a few counts. The V gene is TRBV5-6, the J gene TRBJ1-2, with TRBD1 identical over 8 bases. CDR3 length: 15 residues. Germline loops: CDR1 SGHDT, CDR2 YYEEEE. V shed 3 bases and J 3 bases; nucleotides not matched to a gene: 7. This CDR3 is CASSWDRKADYGYTF. Here the CDR3 DNA reads TGTGCCAGCAGCTGGGACAGGAAGGCGGACTATGGCTACACCTTC.

This chain connects TRBV28 to TRBJ2-5, with TRBD2 identical over 11 bases. In germline, CDR1 is MDHEN, CDR2 SYDVKM. The CDR3 length is 16 residues. V lost 6 bases, J lost 4 bases, and 10 bases stayed unmatched. The chain's CDR3 is CASSSYSGGGRETQYF. The DNA of the CDR3 is TGTGCCAGCAGCTCCTATAGCGGGGGGGGTCGAGAGACCCAGTACTTC.

V usage is TRBV9 and J usage is TRBJ1-3; TRBD1 is a possible D gene (5 bases). Germline V gene data show CDR1 as SGDLS and CDR2 as YYNGEE. The V end lost 4 bases, the J end lost 0 bases, and 14 bases lay between the germline ends. The CDR3 spans 16 residues. This CDR3 reads CASSPRTLVSGNTIYF. DNA of the CDR3: TGTGCCAGCAGCCCTCGGACACTCGTCTCTGGAAACACCATATATTTT.

This chain joins TRBV28 and TRBJ1-2; D is uncertain. The length of the CDR3 is 14 residues. V lost 6 bases and J lost 0, with 11 bases in between. Germline-derived CDR1 and CDR2 are MDHEN and SYDVKM. CDR3 region: CASSPHGPNYGYTF. CDR3 DNA sequence: TGTGCCAGCAGCCCACATGGCCCTAACTATGGCTACACCTTC.

This clone was observed a few times. J is TRBJ2-2 and V is TRBV5-1; 14 positions match TRBD2. V gave up 3 bases and J gave up 2 bases; unmatched junction bases: 6. Germline CDR1 is SGHRS and CDR2 is YFSETQ. The CDR3 contains 18 residues. In DNA, the CDR3 is TGCGCCAGCAGCTCCATAGGACTAGCGGGAGGCAACACCGGGGAGCTGTTTTTT. Its protein is CASSSIGLAGGNTGELFF.

This clone showed up just once. One junction end disagrees with the germline gene, perhaps due to a read error. The J gene is TRBJ2-3, the V gene TRBV7-9, with a weak D call TRBD1 (6 bases). The CDR3 sequence is 15 residues long. Germline V lookup: CDR1 SEHNR, CDR2 FQNEAQ (reference sequence). CDR3 loop: CSSSFAGARADTQYF. The CDR3 DNA reads TGTTCCAGCAGCTTTGCAGGGGCTCGGGCAGATACGCAGTATTTT.

The chain recombines TRBV19 with TRBJ1-5; TRBD1 aligns across 7 bases. CDR1 is LNHDA, CDR2 SQIVND, per germline (reference sequence). This CDR3 has 14 amino acids. After removal of 5 bases from V and 8 bases from J, the junction contained 9 bases not matched to a gene. Written as DNA, the CDR3 is TGTGCCAGTAGTGTCCGACAGGGCCTAGAGCCCCAGCATTTT. This translates into CASSVRQGLEPQHF.

The J gene is TRBJ2-3, the V gene TRBV5-1; 8 bases match TRBD2. Germline CDR1 is SGHRS and CDR2 is YFSETQ. Unmatched junction bases numbered 7, after V lost 9 bases and J lost 4 bases. The CDR3 is made up of 13 amino acids. CDR3: CATAGAGADTQYF. DNA of the CDR3: TGCGCCACAGCGGGGGCCGGGGCAGATACGCAGTATTTT.

The gene calls are TRBV4-3 and TRBJ1-3; D may be TRBD1 (6 bases). Trimming took 1 base from V and 0 from J, leaving 7 bases between them. CDR3 length: 15 residues. CDR1 and CDR2 (germline): LGHNA, YSLEER. CDR3 DNA sequence: TGCGCCAGCAGCCAAGGGACAGCCTCTGGAAACACCATATATTTT. As protein: CASSQGTASGNTIYF.

The chain employs TRBV10-3 and TRBJ2-1; a possible D gene is TRBD1 (5 bases). V lost 2 bases, J lost 6 bases, and 17 bases lay in between. The germline gives CDR1 ENHRY, CDR2 SYGVKD. This CDR3 contains 16 residues. CDR3 sequence reads: CAISEPGARSGNEQFF. The CDR3 coding sequence is TGTGCCATCAGTGAGCCTGGGGCTAGGTCGGGCAATGAGCAGTTCTTC.

The V call is TRBV30, the J call TRBJ2-1; 9 bases match TRBD1. The V segment lost 3 bases and the J segment 6 bases; nucleotides outside the gene matches: 3. The germline gives CDR1 GTSNPN, CDR2 SVGIG (reference sequence). The CDR3 is made up of 13 amino acids. As DNA, the CDR3 is TGTGCCTGGAGAGAGACAGGGGGCAATGAGCAGTTCTTC. Its translation is CAWRETGGNEQFF.

The genes are TRBV5-1 and TRBJ2-7; D might be TRBD1 (5 bases). The germline V and J ends were trimmed by 1 base and 2 bases, with 13 bases remaining between them. CDR3 length equals 15 residues. CDR1 is SGHRS and CDR2 is YFSETQ in the germline V gene. CDR3 nucleotide sequence: TGCGCCAGCAGCTTGAACGCAGGGTCTCCCTACGAGCAGTACTTC. Translation gives CASSLNAGSPYEQYF.

The chain carries TRBV12-5 and TRBJ2-3, with TRBD2 matching over 7 bases. V dropped 2 bases and J dropped 1; count of bases not matched to a gene: 0. The CDR3 runs 14 residues. Germline-derived CDR1 and CDR2 are LGHNT and FRNRAP. The CDR3 sequence is CASGLSGGTDTQYF. The CDR3 DNA reads TGTGCTAGTGGTTTGAGCGGGGGCACAGATACGCAGTATTTT.

In DNA form, the CDR3 reads TGTGCCAGCAGTAGGGGGACGGTGAACACTGAAGCTTTCTTT. Translating gives CASSRGTVNTEAFF. The J gene is TRBJ1-1, the V gene TRBV2; a weak D match, TRBD1 (6 bases). CDR1 is SNHLY and CDR2 is FYNNEI in the germline V gene. V lost 5 bases, J lost 0 bases, and 10 bases lay in between. This CDR3 comprises 14 residues.

The chain links TRBV9 to TRBJ2-1, with D tentatively TRBD1 (5 bases). Trimming took off 4 bases at V and 10 bases at J, with 15 bases between the two ends. The germline V gene encodes CDR1 SGDLS and CDR2 YYNGEE. The CDR3 is 13 residues long. The CDR3 region is CASSPSRGREQFF. CDR3 bases: TGTGCCAGCAGCCCTAGTAGGGGTCGAGAGCAGTTCTTC.